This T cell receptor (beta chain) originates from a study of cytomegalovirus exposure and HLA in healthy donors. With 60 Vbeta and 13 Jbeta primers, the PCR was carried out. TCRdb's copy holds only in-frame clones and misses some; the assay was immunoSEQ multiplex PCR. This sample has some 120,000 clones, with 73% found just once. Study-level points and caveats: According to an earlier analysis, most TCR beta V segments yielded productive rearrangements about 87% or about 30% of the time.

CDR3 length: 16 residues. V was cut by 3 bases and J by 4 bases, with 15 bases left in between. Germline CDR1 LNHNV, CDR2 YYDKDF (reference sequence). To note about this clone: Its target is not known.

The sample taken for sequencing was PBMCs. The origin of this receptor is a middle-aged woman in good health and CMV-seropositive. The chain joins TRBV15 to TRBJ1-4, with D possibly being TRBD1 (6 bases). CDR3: CATSRVRGGGNEKLFF. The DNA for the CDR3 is TGTGCCACCAGCAGGGTGCGGGGAGGGGGTAATGAAAAACTGTTTTTT.